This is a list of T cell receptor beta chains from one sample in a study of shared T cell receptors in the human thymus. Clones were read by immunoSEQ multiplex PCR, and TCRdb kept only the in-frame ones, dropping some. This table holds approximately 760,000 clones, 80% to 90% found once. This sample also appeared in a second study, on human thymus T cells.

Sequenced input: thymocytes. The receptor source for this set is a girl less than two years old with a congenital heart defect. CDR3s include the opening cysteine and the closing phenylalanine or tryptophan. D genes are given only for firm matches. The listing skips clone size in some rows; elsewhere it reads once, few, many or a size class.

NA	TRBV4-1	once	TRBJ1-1	CASSPRGQVWVNTEAFF	TGCGCCAGCAGCCCTCGAGGGCAGGTATGGGTGAACACTGAAGCTTTCTTT
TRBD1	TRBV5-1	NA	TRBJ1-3	CASRMTGTGGFSGNTIYF	TGCGCCAGCCGAATGACCGGGACAGGGGGCTTCTCTGGAAACACCATATATTTT
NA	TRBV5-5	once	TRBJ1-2	CASTPGGTYYGYTF	TGTGCCAGCACCCCAGGCGGGACTTACTATGGCTACACCTTC
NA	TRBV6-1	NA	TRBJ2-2	CASSESQTSNTGELFF	TGTGCCAGCAGTGAAAGCCAGACATCGAACACCGGGGAGCTGTTTTTT
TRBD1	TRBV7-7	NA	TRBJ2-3	CASSEKAWTGVAHPQVTDTQYF	TGTGCCAGCAGCGAGAAGGCTTGGACAGGGGTCGCCCACCCCCAAGTGACAGATACGCAGTATTTT
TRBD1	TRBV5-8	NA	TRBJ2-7	CASSLNRGAEQYF	TGTGCCAGCAGCTTGAACAGGGGGGCCGAGCAGTACTTC
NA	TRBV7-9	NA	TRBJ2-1	CASSPRVSEQFF	TGTGCCAGCAGCCCCAGGGTGAGTGAGCAGTTCTTC
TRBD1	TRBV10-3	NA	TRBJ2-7	CAIRRDSISYEQYF	TGTGCCATCAGAAGGGACAGCATCTCCTACGAGCAGTACTTC
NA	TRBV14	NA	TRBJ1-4	CASSLRVKGRVNEKLFF	TGTGCCAGCAGCCTCCGCGTAAAGGGCAGGGTGAATGAAAAACTGTTTTTT
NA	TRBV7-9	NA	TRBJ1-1	CASRFIGDTGIKPLEAFF	TGTGCCAGCAGATTTATTGGAGATACAGGGATCAAGCCCCTTGAAGCTTTCTTT
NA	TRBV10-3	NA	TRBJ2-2	CATLLNTGELFF	TGTGCCACTTTGTTGAACACCGGGGAGCTGTTTTTT
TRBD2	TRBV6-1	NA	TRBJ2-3	CACSGGCTDTQYF	TGTGCCTGTAGCGGGGGGTGCACAGATACGCAGTATTTT
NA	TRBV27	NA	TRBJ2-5	CASSFFRTGRAQETQYF	TGTGCCAGCAGTTTTTTTCGGACCGGCAGGGCCCAAGAGACCCAGTACTTC
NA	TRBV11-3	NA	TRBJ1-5	CASSLPTNQGNNQPQHF	TGTGCCAGCAGCTTACCAACCAACCAGGGGAACAATCAGCCCCAGCATTTT
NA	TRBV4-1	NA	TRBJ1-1	CASSGNRNTEAFF	TGCGCCAGCAGCGGTAACAGGAACACTGAAGCTTTCTTT
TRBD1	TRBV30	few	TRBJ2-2	CAWRPQPTGGRLTGELFF	TGTGCCTGGAGGCCCCAACCGACAGGGGGCCGTTTGACCGGGGAGCTGTTTTTT
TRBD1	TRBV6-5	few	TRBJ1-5	CASSYGQGENQPQHF	TGTGCCAGCAGTTACGGGCAGGGGGAGAATCAGCCCCAGCATTTT
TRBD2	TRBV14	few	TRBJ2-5	CASSRGTSGQETQYF	TGTGCCAGCAGCCGCGGGACTAGCGGCCAAGAGACCCAGTACTTC
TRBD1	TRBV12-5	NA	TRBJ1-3	CASGRLDRVWSGNTIYF	TGTGCTAGTGGTCGGCTCGACAGGGTTTGGTCTGGAAACACCATATATTTT
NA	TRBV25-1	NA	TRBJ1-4	CASTQGEKLFF	TGTGCCAGCACTCAGGGAGAAAAACTGTTTTTT
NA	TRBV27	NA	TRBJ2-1	CASSGGGGHEQFF	TGTGCCAGCAGTGGGGGCGGAGGCCATGAGCAGTTCTTC
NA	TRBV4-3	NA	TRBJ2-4	CASSQHTTNTILAKNIQYF	TGCGCCAGCAGCCAGCATACCACGAACACCATCTTAGCCAAAAACATTCAGTACTTC
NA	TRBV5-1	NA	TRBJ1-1	CASSLEWAGLNTEAFF	TGCGCCAGCAGCTTGGAGTGGGCAGGGCTGAACACTGAAGCTTTCTTT
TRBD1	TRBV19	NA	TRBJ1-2	CASSVSPGQGAFGYGYTF	TGTGCCAGTAGTGTGTCTCCGGGACAGGGGGCTTTCGGCTATGGCTACACCTTC
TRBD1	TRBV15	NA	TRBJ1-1	CATSRGGTGSVEAFF	TGTGCCACCAGCAGAGGAGGGACAGGGTCGGTTGAAGCTTTCTTT